This T cell receptor (beta chain) was identified during a study of shared clonotypes between healthy human individuals. The CDR3 has 15 residues. The germline V gene encodes CDR1 SGHVS and CDR2 FNYEAQ. The V gene lost 1 base and the J gene lost 5 bases, with 14 bases spanning the gap. Profiled with immunoSEQ multiplex PCR; TCRdb holds only in-frame clones, not every one. The table shows 950,000 to 1,200,000 clones, with around 77% occurring only once. Sequenced material: memory CD4+ T cells from PBMCs. Subset specified: CD45RA-negative fraction. The chain is built from TRBV7-6 and TRBJ1-2; no clear D gene. The clonotype comes from a man aged 18 to 30 in good health. Some clones in this sample may be carry-over from other donors' samples. CDR3 DNA sequence: TGTGCCAGCAGCTTAGGCCGGGGATTGGGTTATGGCTACACCTTC. It specifies CASSLGRGLGYGYTF.